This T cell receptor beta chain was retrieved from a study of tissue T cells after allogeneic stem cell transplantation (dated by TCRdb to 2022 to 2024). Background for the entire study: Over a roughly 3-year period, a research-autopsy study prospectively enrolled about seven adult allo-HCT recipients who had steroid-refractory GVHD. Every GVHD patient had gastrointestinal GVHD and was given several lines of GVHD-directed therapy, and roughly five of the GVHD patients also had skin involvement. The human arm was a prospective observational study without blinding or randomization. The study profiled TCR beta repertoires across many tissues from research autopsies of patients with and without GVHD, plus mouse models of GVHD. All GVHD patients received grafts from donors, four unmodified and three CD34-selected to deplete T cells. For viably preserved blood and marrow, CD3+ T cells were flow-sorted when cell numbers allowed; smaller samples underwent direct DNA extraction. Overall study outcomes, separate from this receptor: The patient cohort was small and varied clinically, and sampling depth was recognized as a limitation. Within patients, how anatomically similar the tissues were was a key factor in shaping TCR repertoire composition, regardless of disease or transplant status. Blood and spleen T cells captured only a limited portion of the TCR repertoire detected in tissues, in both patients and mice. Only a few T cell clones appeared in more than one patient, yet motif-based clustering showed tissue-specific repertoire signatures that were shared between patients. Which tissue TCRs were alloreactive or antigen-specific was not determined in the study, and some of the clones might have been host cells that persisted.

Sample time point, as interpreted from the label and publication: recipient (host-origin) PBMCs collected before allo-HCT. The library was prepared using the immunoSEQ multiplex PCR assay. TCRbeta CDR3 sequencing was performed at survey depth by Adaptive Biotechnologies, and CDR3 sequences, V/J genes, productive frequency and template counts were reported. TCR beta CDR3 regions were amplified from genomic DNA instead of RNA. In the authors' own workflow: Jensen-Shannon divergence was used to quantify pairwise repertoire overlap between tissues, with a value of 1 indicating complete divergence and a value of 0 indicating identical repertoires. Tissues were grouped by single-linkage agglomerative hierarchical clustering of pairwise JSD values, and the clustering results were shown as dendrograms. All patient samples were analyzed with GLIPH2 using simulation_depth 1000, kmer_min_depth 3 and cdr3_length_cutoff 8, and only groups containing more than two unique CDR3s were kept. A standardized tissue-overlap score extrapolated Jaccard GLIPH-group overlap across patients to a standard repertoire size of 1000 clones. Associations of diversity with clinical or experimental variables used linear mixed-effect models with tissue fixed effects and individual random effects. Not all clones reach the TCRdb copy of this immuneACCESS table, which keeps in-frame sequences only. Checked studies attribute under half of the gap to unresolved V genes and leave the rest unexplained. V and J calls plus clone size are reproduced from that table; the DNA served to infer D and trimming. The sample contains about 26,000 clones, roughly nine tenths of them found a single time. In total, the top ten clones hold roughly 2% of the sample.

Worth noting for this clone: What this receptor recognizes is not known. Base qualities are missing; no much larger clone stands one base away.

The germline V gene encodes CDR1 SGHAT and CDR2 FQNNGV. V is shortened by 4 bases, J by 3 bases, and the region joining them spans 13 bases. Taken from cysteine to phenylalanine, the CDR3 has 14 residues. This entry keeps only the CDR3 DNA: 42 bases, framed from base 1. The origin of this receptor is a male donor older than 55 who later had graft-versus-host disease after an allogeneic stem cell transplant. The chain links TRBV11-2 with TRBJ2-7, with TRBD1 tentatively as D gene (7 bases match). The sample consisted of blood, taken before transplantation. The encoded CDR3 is CASSSGGTVYEQYF. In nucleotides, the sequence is TGTGCCAGCAGCTCCGGCGGGACAGTCTACGAGCAGTACTTC.